Here is one T cell receptor beta chain with its context. The antigen is not known. The CDR3 loop spans 15 amino acids. The germline gives CDR1 MDHEN, CDR2 SYDVKM. Between the trimmed V and J ends, which lost 1 base and 2 bases, there was a span of 10 bases. The data were taken from a study of cytotoxic CD8 clonotypes in ibrutinib-treated CLL. The wider study: Mean per-sample yields comprised roughly 260,000 productive templates and tens of thousands of productive rearrangements.

Overall study results and limits: At baseline, clonality was higher than in age-matched healthy donors and correlated with CD8+ counts.

Using immunoSEQ multiplex PCR, the repertoire was profiled, and TCRdb retains in-frame clones only, with some absent. The sample lists tens of thousands of clones, 71% seen once, with about two fifths in the top ten. Library input was about 2 micrograms of DNA from cryopreserved PBMCs. The receptor was derived from a human donor with chronic lymphocytic leukemia. The rearrangement uses TRBV28 and TRBJ2-3; a possible D gene is TRBD1 (5 bases). Here the sequenced sample was PBMCs, taken after 12 months of ibrutinib treatment. The CDR3 spells CASSLFDRTTDTQYF. CDR3 DNA: TGTGCCAGCAGTTTATTCGACAGAACCACAGATACGCAGTATTTT.